This is a list of T cell receptor beta chains from one sample in a study of graft-versus-host responses after intestinal transplantation. Generated by immunoSEQ multiplex PCR, the TCRdb table keeps only in-frame clones and is missing some. The sample carries 95,000 or so clones, 75% to 95% recorded once. The material sequenced was PBMCs, taken around 68 weeks after intestinal transplant. Source of these receptors: a human patient who received an intestinal transplant, so some T cells may come from the graft donor. CDR3s include the opening cysteine and the closing phenylalanine or tryptophan.

TRBV2 CASSERRTEAFF
TRBV5-6 CASSLGDYSNQPQHF
TRBV18 CASSPPGLVHRVTGELFF
TRBV14 CASSPGTVLYQETQYF
TRBV29-1 CSVEDSWAGGTDTQYF
TRBV5-1 CASSPGQGASPLHF
TRBV5-1 CASSLFTGTGAEAFF
TRBV5-1 CASSATAPSVLGTF
TRBV4-1 CASSQGDTEAFF
TRBV7-2 CASSLLAGAYNEQFF
TRBV2 CASSPLGVTGNTIYF
TRBV9 CASSVESTTNYNEQFF
TRBV6-6 CASSPREVNEKLFF
TRBV7-6 CASSLWAAGGEQYF
TRBV14 CASSRGLAGIETQYF
TRBV5-1 CASSLASGGTQYF
TRBV4-2 CASSQGWWSSGGWNEQFF
TRBV7-3 CASSLNRNTEAFF
TRBV18 CASSPPESQGGSGKLFF
TRBV4-2 CASSHPPLGGAVTQYF
TRBV7-6 CASSLRDGYGYTF
TRBV7-9 CASREQGGADTEAFF
TRBV6-5 CASSSPRDHEQYF
TRBV21-1 CASSRRRGAGEQYF
TRBV11-2 CASSLTPSYGYTF
TRBV6-6 CASAQDPGAGQPQHF
TRBV19 CATEAGGPTDTQYF
TRBV4-1 CASSQKLGRQRSGNTIYF
TRBV6-5 CASSSGTPLRGTEAFF
TRBV27 CASSLSGGRTEAFF
TRBV6-5 CASSRGVSYNEQFF
TRBV6-5 CASSDRARAFF
TRBV5-1 CASSPTPGPNEKLFF
TRBV15 CATSRDRGKPTDTQYF
TRBV19 CASTTRDSYEQYF
TRBV5-5 CASSLSGDRAYNEQFF
TRBV10-2 CASTRAGATYEQYF
TRBV7-9 CASSSNPYEQYF
TRBV19 CASSIGDYPSTDTQYF
TRBV27 CASRLGLTTNYGYTF
TRBV27 CASSLGWTTYNEQFF
TRBV27 CASSLMGYSNQPQHF
TRBV4-1 CASSQLRDRAETQYF
TRBV19 CASRDRTSWTEAFF
TRBV6-5 CASKAGTVLNTEAFF
TRBV15 CATSSGLAGEETQYF
TRBV5-1 CASSRGTLTPDTQYF
TRBV10-2 CASRTGQGHNQPQHF
TRBV5-1 CASFGGPETEAFF
TRBV4-1 CASSRTQGSGNTIYF
TRBV7-9 CATGLAGTDTQYF
TRBV4-2 CASSQEAGTSGDTQYF
TRBV9 CASSVISANTGELFF
TRBV2 CASSGAPGQGPYEQYF
TRBV29-1 CSVEGGRGTDTQYF
TRBV28 CASSLVTDTQYF
TRBV7-9 CASSLGGGVAQHF
TRBV10-3 CAIAVAGVSGANVLTF
TRBV4-1 CASSRGVQWSGNTIYF
TRBV2 CASSTGLAGGQETQYF